The sequence of this TCR beta chain was determined in a study of cytomegalovirus exposure and HLA in healthy donors. Study context: Unique TCR beta sequences numbering approximately 100 million came from approximately 180 million T cells in an earlier analysis.

Primers included in the PCR were 60 Vbeta and 13 Jbeta primers. Assay: immunoSEQ multiplex PCR; the TCRdb copy retains only in-frame clones and omits some. The sample has under 75,000 clones; roughly 89% are singletons. Concerning this clone itself: Its antigen remains unknown.

Study results and limitations: What TCR beta sequences reportedly achieved was accurate prediction of HLA-A and HLA-B alleles in most subjects. Association with HLA alleles at 0.05 false discovery rate was found for around 17,000 TCR beta sequences in a later analysis.

Germline V gene data show CDR1 as MGHRA and CDR2 as YSYEKL. Unmatched junction bases numbered 13, after V lost 3 bases and J lost 8 bases. The CDR3 runs to 16 residues. The J gene is TRBJ2-1, the V gene TRBV4-1; TRBD2 matches 7 bases. Sequenced material: PBMCs. This sequence was found in a young woman in good health and CMV-seronegative. The CDR3 spells CASSQREFPLRDEQFF. CDR3 DNA sequence: TGCGCCAGCAGCCAGCGGGAGTTCCCCCTTAGGGATGAGCAGTTCTTC.